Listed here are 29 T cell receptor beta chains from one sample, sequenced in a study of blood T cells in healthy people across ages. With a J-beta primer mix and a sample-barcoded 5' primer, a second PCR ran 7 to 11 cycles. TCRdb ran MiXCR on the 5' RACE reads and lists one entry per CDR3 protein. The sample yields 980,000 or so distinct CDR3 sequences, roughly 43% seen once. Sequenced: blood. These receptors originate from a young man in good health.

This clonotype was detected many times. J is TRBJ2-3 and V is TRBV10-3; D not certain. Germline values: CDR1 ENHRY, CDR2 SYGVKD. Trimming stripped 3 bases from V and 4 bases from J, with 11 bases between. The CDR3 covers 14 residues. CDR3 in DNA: TGTGCCATCAGTGATGGTGGGGTGGCAGATACGCAGTATTTT. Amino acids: CAISDGGVADTQYF.

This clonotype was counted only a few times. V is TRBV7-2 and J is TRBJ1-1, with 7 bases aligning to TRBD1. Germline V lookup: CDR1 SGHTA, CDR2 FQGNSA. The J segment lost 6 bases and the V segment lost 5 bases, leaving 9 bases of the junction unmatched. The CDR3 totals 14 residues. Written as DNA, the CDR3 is TGTGCCAGCAGCCGGAGAGACAGGGCCCCTGAAGCTTTCTTT. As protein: CASSRRDRAPEAFF.

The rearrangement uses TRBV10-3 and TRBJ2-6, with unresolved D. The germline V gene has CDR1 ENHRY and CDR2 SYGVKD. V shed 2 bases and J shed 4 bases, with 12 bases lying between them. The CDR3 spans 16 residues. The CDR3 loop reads CAISEDKLYGANVLTF. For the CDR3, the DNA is TGTGCCATCAGTGAGGACAAGCTATACGGGGCCAACGTCCTGACTTTC.

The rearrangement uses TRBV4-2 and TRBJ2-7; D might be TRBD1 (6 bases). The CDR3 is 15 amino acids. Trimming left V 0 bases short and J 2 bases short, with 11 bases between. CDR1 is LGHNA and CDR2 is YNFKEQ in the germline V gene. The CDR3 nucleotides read TGTGCCAGCAGCCAAGAACACAGGGTGACCTACGAGCAGTACTTC. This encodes CASSQEHRVTYEQYF.

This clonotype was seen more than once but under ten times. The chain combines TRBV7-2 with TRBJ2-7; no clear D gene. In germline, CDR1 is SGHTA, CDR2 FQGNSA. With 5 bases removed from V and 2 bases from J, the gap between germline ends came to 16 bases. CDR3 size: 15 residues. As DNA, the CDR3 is TGTGCCAGCAGCCTCGGACGTTCGAATACCTACGAGCAGTACTTC. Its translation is CASSLGRSNTYEQYF.

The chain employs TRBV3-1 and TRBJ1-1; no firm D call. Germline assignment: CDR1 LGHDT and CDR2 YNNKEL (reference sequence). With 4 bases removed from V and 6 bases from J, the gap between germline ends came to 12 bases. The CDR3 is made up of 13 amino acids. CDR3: CASSPAPSAEAFF. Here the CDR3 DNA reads TGTGCCAGCAGCCCAGCACCGAGCGCTGAAGCTTTCTTT.

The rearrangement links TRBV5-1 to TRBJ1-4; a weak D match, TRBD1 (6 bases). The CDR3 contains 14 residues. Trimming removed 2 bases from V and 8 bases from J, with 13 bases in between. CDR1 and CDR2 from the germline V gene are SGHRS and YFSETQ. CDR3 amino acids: CASSFQDRNEKLFF. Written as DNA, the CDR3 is TGCGCCAGCAGCTTTCAAGACAGGAACGAAAAACTGTTTTTT.

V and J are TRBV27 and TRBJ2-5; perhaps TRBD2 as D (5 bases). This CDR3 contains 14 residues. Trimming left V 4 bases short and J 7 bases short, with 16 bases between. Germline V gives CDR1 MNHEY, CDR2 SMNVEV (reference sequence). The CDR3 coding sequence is TGTGCCAGCAGTTCGTCGACGAATGAGGGGACCCAGTACTTC. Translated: CASSSSTNEGTQYF.

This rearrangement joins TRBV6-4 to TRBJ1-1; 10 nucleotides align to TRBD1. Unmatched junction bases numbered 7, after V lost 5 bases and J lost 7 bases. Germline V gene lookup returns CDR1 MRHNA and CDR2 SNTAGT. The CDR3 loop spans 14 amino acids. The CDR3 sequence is CASSSTGTGDEAFF. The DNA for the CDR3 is TGTGCCAGCAGTTCAACCGGGACAGGGGATGAAGCTTTCTTT.

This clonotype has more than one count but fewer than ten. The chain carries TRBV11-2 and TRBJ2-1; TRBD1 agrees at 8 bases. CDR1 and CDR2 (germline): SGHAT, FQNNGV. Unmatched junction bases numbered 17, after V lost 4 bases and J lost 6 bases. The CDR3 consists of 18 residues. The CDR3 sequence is CASSSKLITGGDSNEQFF. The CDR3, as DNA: TGTGCCAGCAGCTCCAAACTCATAACAGGGGGAGATTCCAATGAGCAGTTCTTC.

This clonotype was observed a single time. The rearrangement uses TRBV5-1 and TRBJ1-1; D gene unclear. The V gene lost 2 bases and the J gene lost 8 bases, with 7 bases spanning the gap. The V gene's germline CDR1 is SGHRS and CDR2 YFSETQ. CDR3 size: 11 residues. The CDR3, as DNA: TGCGCCAGCAGCTTAGATAAAGAAGCTTTCTTT. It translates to CASSLDKEAFF.

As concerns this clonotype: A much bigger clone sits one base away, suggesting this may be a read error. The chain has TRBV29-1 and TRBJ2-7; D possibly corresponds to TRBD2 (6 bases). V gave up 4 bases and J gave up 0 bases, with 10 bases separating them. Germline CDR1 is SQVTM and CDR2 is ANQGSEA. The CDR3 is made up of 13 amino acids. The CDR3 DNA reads TGCAGCGTTGTCGGCGGGGACTCCTACGAGCAGTACTTC. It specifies CSVVGGDSYEQYF.

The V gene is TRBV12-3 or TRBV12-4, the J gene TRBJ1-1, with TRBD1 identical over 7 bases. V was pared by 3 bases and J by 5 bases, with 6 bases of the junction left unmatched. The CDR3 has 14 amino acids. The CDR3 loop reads CASSLTGSRTEAFF. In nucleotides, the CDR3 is TGTGCCAGCAGTTTGACAGGGTCGCGGACTGAAGCTTTCTTT.

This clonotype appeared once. DNA for the CDR3: TGTGCCAGCAGCCAAGCGCCGACAGGGCGCATTCAGTACTTC. Translation: CASSQAPTGRIQYF. V is TRBV3-1 and J is TRBJ2-4; TRBD1 agrees at 7 bases. Germline V gene lookup returns CDR1 LGHDT and CDR2 YNNKEL (reference sequence). The CDR3 contains 14 residues. The V and J ends lost 1 base and 9 bases, in that order; junction bases with no gene match: 6.

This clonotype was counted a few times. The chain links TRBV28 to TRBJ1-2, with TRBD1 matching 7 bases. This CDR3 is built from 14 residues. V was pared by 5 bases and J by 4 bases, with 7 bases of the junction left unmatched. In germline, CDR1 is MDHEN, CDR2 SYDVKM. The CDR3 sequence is CASSPPTGRYGYTF. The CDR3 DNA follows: TGTGCCAGCAGTCCACCGACAGGGCGCTATGGCTACACCTTC.

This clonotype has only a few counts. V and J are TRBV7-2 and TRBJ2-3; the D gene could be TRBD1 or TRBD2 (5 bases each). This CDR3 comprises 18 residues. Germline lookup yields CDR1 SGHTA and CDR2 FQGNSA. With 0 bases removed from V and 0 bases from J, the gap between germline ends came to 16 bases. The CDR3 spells CASSLADGAGASTDTQYF. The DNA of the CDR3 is TGTGCCAGCAGCTTAGCCGATGGGGCGGGCGCTAGCACAGATACGCAGTATTTT.

The CDR3 nucleotides are TGTGCCAGCAGCGTAGTCGCGGGCACTGAAGCTTTCTTT. Protein: CASSVVAGTEAFF. The chain combines TRBV9 with TRBJ1-1; D gene uncertain. Germline assignment: CDR1 SGDLS and CDR2 YYNGEE. Trimming took off 0 bases at V and 4 bases at J, with 7 bases between the two ends. This CDR3 contains 13 residues.

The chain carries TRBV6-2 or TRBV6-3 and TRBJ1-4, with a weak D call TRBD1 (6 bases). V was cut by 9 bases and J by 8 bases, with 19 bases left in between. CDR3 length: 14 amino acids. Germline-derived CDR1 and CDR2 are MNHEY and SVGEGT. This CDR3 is CASLQGQGREKLFF. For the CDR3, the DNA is TGTGCCAGTCTTCAGGGGCAGGGGAGAGAAAAACTGTTTTTT.

The chain's CDR3 is CASSSPGQGYGTDTQYF. The CDR3 DNA sequence: TGTGCCAGCAGTTCGCCTGGACAGGGGTACGGCACAGATACGCAGTATTTT. The genes are TRBV28 and TRBJ2-3, with 9 bases lining up with TRBD1. Trimming took 4 bases from V and 1 from J; bases not matched to a gene: 9. Per germline, CDR1 MDHEN and CDR2 SYDVKM. The CDR3 totals 17 residues.

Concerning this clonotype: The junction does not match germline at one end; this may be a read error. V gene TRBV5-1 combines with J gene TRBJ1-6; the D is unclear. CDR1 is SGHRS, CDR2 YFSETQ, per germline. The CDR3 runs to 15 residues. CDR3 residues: CASSFGSSYNSLLHF. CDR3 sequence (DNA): TGCGCCAGCAGCTTTGGGAGCTCCTATAATTCACTCCTCCACTTT.

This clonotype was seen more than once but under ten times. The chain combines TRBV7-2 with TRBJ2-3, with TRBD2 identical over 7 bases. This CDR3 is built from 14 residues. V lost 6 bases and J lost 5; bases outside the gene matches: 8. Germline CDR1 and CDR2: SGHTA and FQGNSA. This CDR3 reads CASRWGGRQDTQYF. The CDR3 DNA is TGTGCCAGCAGATGGGGGGGAAGACAAGATACGCAGTATTTT.

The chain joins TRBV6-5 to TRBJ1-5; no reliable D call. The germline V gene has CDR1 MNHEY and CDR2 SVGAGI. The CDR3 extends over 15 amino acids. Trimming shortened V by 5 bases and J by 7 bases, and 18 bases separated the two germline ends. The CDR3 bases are TGTGCCAGCAGTCCGGACCTAATGGCCCCCCAGCCCCAGCATTTT. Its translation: CASSPDLMAPQPQHF.

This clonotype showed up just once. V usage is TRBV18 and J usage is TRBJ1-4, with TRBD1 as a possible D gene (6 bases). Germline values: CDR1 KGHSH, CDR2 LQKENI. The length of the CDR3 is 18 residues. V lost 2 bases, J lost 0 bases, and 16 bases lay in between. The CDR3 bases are TGTGCCAGCTCACCATATCCCGGAGGGGACACAACTAATGAAAAACTGTTTTTT. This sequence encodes CASSPYPGGDTTNEKLFF.

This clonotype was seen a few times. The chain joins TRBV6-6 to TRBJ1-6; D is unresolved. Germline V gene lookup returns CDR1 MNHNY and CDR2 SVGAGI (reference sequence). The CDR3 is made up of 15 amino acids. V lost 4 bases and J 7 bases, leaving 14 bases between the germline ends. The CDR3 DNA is TGTGCCAGCAGTTCCTCACCAGGCAACAATTCACCCCTCCACTTT. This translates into CASSSSPGNNSPLHF.

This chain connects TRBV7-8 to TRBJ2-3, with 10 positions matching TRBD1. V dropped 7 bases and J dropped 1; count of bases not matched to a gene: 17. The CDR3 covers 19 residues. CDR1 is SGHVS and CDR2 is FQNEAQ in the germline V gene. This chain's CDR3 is CASTLSGTGEYLGTDTQYF. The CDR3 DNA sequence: TGTGCCAGCACCCTCTCCGGGACAGGGGAGTATCTTGGCACAGATACGCAGTATTTT.

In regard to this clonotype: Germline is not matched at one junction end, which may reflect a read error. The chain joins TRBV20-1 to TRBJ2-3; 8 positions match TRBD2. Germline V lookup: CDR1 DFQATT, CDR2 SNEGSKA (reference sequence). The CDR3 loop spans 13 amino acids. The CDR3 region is CNARTGGTDTQYF. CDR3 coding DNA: TGCAATGCTAGAACGGGGGGGACAGATACGCAGTATTTT.

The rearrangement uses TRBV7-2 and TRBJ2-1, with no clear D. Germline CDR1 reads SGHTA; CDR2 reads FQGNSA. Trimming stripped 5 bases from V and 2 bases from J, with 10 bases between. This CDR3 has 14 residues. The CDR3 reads CASSPRSAYNEQFF. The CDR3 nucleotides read TGTGCCAGCAGCCCCCGGTCGGCCTACAATGAGCAGTTCTTC.

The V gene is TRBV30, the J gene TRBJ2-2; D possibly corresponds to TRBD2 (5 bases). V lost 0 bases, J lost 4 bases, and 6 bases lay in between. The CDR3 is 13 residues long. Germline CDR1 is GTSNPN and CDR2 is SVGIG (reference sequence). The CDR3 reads CAWSVEGTGELFF. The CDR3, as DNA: TGTGCCTGGAGTGTCGAGGGCACCGGGGAGCTGTTTTTT.

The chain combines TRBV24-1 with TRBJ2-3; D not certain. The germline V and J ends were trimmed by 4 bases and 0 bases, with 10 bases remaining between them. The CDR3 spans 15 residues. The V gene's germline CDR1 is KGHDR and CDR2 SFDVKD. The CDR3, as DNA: TGTGCCACCAGTGACTCGGACCAGAGCACAGATACGCAGTATTTT. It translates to CATSDSDQSTDTQYF.